These T cell receptor beta chains were read from a single sample in a study of blood T cells in healthy people across ages. Each CDR3 protein gets one entry after TCRdb re-called the 5' RACE reads with MiXCR. Of 550,000 to 650,000 distinct CDR3 sequences in the sample, about 25% were seen once. These same data were also listed under a study on T cells of mothers and their children.

The specimen was blood. The origin of the receptors is a boy between 2 and 10 years old in good health. The CDR3 runs from the conserved cysteine through the conserved F or W. The D gene is left open where the match is weak. Size is omitted from some rows. Given values are once, few, many or a class for expanded clones.

cdr3_aa cdr3_nt cdr3_length j_call v_call d_call clone_size
CASSWGAGRSYNEQFF TGTGCCAGCAGCTGGGGTGCGGGACGCTCCTACAATGAGCAGTTCTTC 16 TRBJ2-1 TRBV3-1 . few
CASSYEGRPYF TGTGCCAGCAGTTACGAGGGCCGCCCCTACTTC 11 TRBJ2-4 TRBV6-6 . .
CASSQWTTVDSGANVLTF TGTGCCAGCAGCCAGTGGACTACCGTCGACTCTGGGGCCAACGTCCTGACTTTC 18 TRBJ2-6 TRBV3-1 . once
CVIRARGEQFF TGTGTCATCAGAGCCAGGGGTGAGCAGTTCTTC 11 TRBJ2-1 TRBV10-3 . few
CAISAQGDGYTF TGTGCCATCAGTGCACAGGGTGATGGCTACACCTTT 12 TRBJ1-2 TRBV10-3 . .
CASSSLGGGGQETQYF TGTGCCAGCAGCTCTCTCGGCGGCGGGGGGCAAGAGACCCAGTACTTC 16 TRBJ2-5 TRBV11-2 TRBD2 many
CASSGGEQFF TGTGCTAGCAGTGGGGGTGAGCAGTTCTTC 10 TRBJ2-1 TRBV2 . .
CASSNVGTSGRGQETQYF TGTGCCAGCAGTAACGTCGGCACTAGCGGGAGGGGACAAGAGACCCAGTACTTC 18 TRBJ2-5 TRBV6-5 TRBD2 few
CASSLTGGGGGKLFF TGTGCCAGCAGCCTGACAGGGGGTGGCGGCGGAAAACTGTTTTTT 15 TRBJ1-4 TRBV7-2 TRBD1 few
CASSQVQLASGSADTQYF TGCGCCAGCAGCCAAGTGCAGCTGGCTAGCGGTTCCGCAGATACGCAGTATTTT 18 TRBJ2-3 TRBV4-1 TRBD2 .
CSARGGGAEQFF TGCAGTGCTAGAGGGGGCGGGGCGGAGCAGTTCTTC 12 TRBJ2-1 TRBV20-1 . few
CSVTGLPMMETQYF TGCAGCGTGACGGGACTACCTATGATGGAGACCCAGTACTTC 14 TRBJ2-5 TRBV29-1 TRBD2 once
CASSLEAFPGDEQFF TGTGCCAGCAGCTTAGAGGCGTTCCCCGGGGATGAGCAGTTCTTC 15 TRBJ2-1 TRBV11-2 . .
CASSEVGRVSSYEQYF TGTGCCAGCAGTGAGGTTGGGCGGGTTAGCTCCTACGAGCAGTACTTC 16 TRBJ2-7 TRBV21-1 . .
CSAVTGSGANVLTF TGCAGTGCTGTGACAGGGTCTGGGGCCAACGTCCTGACTTTC 14 TRBJ2-6 TRBV20-1 TRBD1 .
CASSLGLLGQYSKNIQYF TGCGCCAGCAGCTTGGGCCTCTTAGGACAGTACAGCAAAAACATTCAGTACTTC 18 TRBJ2-4 TRBV5-1 . many
CASSRQGLYEQYF TGTGCCAGCAGCAGGCAGGGGCTGTACGAGCAGTACTTC 13 TRBJ2-7 TRBV21-1 . few
CASSPRGLHYEQYF TGTGCCAGCTCACCAAGGGGCCTTCACTACGAGCAGTACTTC 14 TRBJ2-7 TRBV18 . few
CASSIWDRGTDTQYF TGTGCCAGTAGTATATGGGACAGGGGTACAGATACGCAGTATTTT 15 TRBJ2-3 TRBV19 TRBD1 .
CASSFRTGGLSPLHF TGTGCCAGCAGTTTTAGGACAGGGGGCCTTTCACCCCTCCACTTT 15 TRBJ1-6 TRBV12-3/TRBV12-4 TRBD1 few
CASSFRDSAKNIQYF TGTGCCAGCAGTTTCCGGGACAGTGCCAAAAACATTCAGTACTTC 15 TRBJ2-4 TRBV6-6 TRBD1 .
CASSHYGSGANVLTF TGTGCCAGCAGTCATTATGGATCTGGGGCCAACGTCCTGACTTTC 15 TRBJ2-6 TRBV12-3/TRBV12-4 . few
CASSQEVRGFSGNTIYF TGCGCCAGCAGCCAAGAAGTAAGGGGTTTCTCTGGAAACACCATATATTTT 17 TRBJ1-3 TRBV4-3 . few
CASSFDRGGYNEQFF TGTGCCAGCAGCTTCGACAGGGGGGGATACAATGAGCAGTTCTTC 15 TRBJ2-1 TRBV7-2 TRBD1 few
CASKPDQETQYF TGTGCCAGCAAGCCGGACCAAGAGACCCAGTACTTC 12 TRBJ2-5 TRBV12-3/TRBV12-4 . .
CASTLIAGWDEQFF TGTGCCAGCACCTTAATAGCGGGGTGGGATGAGCAGTTCTTC 14 TRBJ2-1 TRBV12-3/TRBV12-4 TRBD2 .
CASSGQGRETQYF TGTGCCAGCAGTGGACAGGGTCGCGAGACCCAGTACTTC 13 TRBJ2-5 TRBV3-1 TRBD1 many
CASSQETQTSPLHF TGTGCCAGCAGCCAAGAAACACAGACTTCACCCCTCCACTTT 14 TRBJ1-6 TRBV14 . few
CSVEWWSGELFF TGCAGCGTTGAATGGTGGTCCGGGGAGCTGTTTTTT 12 TRBJ2-2 TRBV29-1 . .
CASSITQDTQYF TGTGCCAGTAGTATAACGCAAGATACGCAGTATTTT 12 TRBJ2-3 TRBV19 . .
CASGLVQGLAGVSYNEQFF TGTGCTAGTGGTTTGGTACAGGGACTAGCGGGAGTCTCCTACAATGAGCAGTTCTTC 19 TRBJ2-1 TRBV12-5 TRBD2 few
CASSGWSGDTQYF TGCGCCAGCAGCGGATGGAGCGGGGATACGCAGTATTTT 13 TRBJ2-3 TRBV5-1 . .
CASSPLWRSSYEQYF TGTGCCAGCAGCCCGCTATGGCGAAGCTCCTACGAGCAGTACTTC 15 TRBJ2-7 TRBV7-9 . .
CASSWRTASNQPQHF TGTGCCAGCAGTTGGCGGACAGCCAGCAATCAGCCCCAGCATTTT 15 TRBJ1-5 TRBV6-2/TRBV6-3 . few
CSGTLAGGEQFF TGCAGTGGGACACTAGCGGGAGGCGAGCAGTTCTTC 12 TRBJ2-1 TRBV20-1 TRBD2 .
CASSQGGHNEQFF TGTGCCAGCAGCCAAGGCGGTCACAATGAGCAGTTCTTC 13 TRBJ2-1 TRBV3-1 . few
CASSSQARTNYGYTF TGTGCCAGCAGCTCGCAGGCCAGGACTAACTATGGCTACACCTTC 15 TRBJ1-2 TRBV5-5 . .
CASSSLQFMETQYF TGTGCCAGCAGCTCCCTACAATTCATGGAGACCCAGTACTTC 14 TRBJ2-5 TRBV7-2 . few
CATSRAGGAGGRDTQYF TGTGCCACCAGCAGAGCCGGGGGAGCGGGGGGCCGAGATACGCAGTATTTT 17 TRBJ2-3 TRBV15 TRBD2 few
CSVEGGQGANYGYTF TGCAGCGTTGAGGGCGGCCAGGGAGCTAACTATGGCTACACCTTC 15 TRBJ1-2 TRBV29-1 . .
CASSLMAGDYNEQFF TGTGCCAGCAGCTTAATGGCGGGGGACTACAATGAGCAGTTCTTC 15 TRBJ2-1 TRBV7-3 TRBD2 .
CASSYRSGPNNEQFF TGTGCCAGCAGTTACCGAAGCGGGCCGAACAATGAGCAGTTCTTC 15 TRBJ2-1 TRBV6-5 . .
CSASDWGGPKNIQYF TGCAGTGCTAGCGATTGGGGCGGGCCCAAAAACATTCAGTACTTC 15 TRBJ2-4 TRBV20-1 . .
CASSLEGGGYTF TGTGCCAGCAGCTTAGAGGGTGGAGGCTACACCTTC 12 TRBJ1-2 TRBV5-1 . few
CASSDSGGSKNIQYF TGTGCCAGCAGCGATAGCGGGGGTTCCAAAAACATTCAGTACTTC 15 TRBJ2-4 TRBV12-3/TRBV12-4 TRBD2 .
CASSQVSSTNTEAFF TGCGCCAGCAGCCAAGTGTCCAGTACCAACACTGAAGCTTTCTTT 15 TRBJ1-1 TRBV4-3 . .
CSARAGRQSPLHF TGCAGTGCTAGAGCCGGGCGGCAGTCACCCCTCCACTTT 13 TRBJ1-6 TRBV20-1 . few
CASSGGMTVSGNTIYF TGTGCCAGCAGCGGAGGCATGACAGTCTCTGGAAACACCATATATTTT 16 TRBJ1-3 TRBV9 . .
CASSFPLLYGYTF TGTGCCAGCAGTTTCCCGCTGCTCTATGGCTACACCTTC 13 TRBJ1-2 TRBV28 . many
CAIRTSGVQETQYF TGTGCCATCAGAACTAGCGGAGTCCAAGAGACCCAGTACTTC 14 TRBJ2-5 TRBV10-3 TRBD2 many
CASSPGQTIRDTQYF TGTGCCAGCAGCCCGGGACAGACCATAAGGGATACGCAGTATTTT 15 TRBJ2-3 TRBV7-8 TRBD1 few
CASSSRKETQYF TGTGCCAGCAGCTCTAGAAAGGAGACCCAGTACTTC 12 TRBJ2-5 TRBV7-9 . .